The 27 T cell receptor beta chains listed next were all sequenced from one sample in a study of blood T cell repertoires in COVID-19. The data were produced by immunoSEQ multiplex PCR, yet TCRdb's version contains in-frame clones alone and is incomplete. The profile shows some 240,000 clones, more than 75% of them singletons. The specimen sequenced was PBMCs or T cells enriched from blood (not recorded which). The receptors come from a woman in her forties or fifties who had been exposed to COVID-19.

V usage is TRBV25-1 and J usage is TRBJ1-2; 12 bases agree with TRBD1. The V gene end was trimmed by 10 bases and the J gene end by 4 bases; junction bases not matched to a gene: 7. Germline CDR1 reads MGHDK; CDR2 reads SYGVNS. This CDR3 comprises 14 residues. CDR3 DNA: TGTGCCACCCGGGGGACAGGGGGCCTCTATGGCTACACCTTC. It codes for CATRGTGGLYGYTF.

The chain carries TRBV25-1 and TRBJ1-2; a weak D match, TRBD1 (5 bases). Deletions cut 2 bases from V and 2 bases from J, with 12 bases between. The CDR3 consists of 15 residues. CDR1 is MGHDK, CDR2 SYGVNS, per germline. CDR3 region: CASSEDWTSNYGYTF. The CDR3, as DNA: TGTGCCAGCAGTGAAGATTGGACAAGCAACTATGGCTACACCTTC.

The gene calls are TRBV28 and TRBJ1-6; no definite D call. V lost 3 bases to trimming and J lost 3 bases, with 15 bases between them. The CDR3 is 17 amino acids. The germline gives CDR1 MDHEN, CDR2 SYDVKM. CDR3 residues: CASSFLRTGSYNSPLHF. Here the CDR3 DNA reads TGTGCCAGCAGTTTCCTCCGAACGGGGAGCTATAATTCACCCCTCCACTTT. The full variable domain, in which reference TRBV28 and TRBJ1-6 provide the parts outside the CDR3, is DVKVTQSSRYLVKRTGEKVFLECVQDMDHENMFWYRQDPGLGLRLIYFSYDVKMKEKGDIPEGYSVSREKKERFSLILESASTNQTSMYLCASSFLRTGSYNSPLHFGNGTRLTVT.

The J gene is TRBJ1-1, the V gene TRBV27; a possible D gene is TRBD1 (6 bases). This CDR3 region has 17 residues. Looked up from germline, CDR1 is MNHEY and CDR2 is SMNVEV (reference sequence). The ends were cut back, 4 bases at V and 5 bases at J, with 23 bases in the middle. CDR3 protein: CASSSTRGGESGTEAFF. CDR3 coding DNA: TGTGCCAGCAGTTCTACCCGAGGGGGGGAGAGTGGAACTGAAGCTTTCTTT.

The CDR3 loop is CASTGRGAGLYGYTF. CDR3 DNA sequence: TGTGCCAGCACCGGACGGGGGGCGGGATTATATGGCTACACCTTC. The genes are TRBV2 and TRBJ1-2; possible D gene TRBD1, 6 bases. Germline values: CDR1 SNHLY, CDR2 FYNNEI. V gave up 7 bases and J gave up 5 bases, with 20 bases separating them. The CDR3 is 15 residues long.

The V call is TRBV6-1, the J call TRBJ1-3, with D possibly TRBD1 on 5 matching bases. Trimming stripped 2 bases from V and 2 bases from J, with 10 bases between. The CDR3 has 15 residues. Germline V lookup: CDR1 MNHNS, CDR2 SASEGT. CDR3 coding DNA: TGTGCCAGCAGTGAAAGGGGTCAGCCTGGAAACACCATATATTTT. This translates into CASSERGQPGNTIYF.

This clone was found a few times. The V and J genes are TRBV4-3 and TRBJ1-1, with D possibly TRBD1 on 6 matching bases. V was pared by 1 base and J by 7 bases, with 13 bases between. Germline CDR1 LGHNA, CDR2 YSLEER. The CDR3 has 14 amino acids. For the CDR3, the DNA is TGCGCCAGCAGCCAAGTTCGACAGGCTCTTGAAGCTTTCTTT. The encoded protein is CASSQVRQALEAFF.

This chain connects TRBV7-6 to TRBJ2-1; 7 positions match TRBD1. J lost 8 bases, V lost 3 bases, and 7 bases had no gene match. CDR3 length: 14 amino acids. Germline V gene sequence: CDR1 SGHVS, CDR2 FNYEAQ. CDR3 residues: CASSFSGTVDEQFF. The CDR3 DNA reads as TGTGCCAGCAGCTTCTCCGGGACAGTGGATGAGCAGTTCTTC.

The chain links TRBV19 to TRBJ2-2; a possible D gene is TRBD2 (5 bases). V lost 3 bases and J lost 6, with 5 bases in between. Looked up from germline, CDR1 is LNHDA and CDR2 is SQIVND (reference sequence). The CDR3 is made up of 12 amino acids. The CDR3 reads CASSMEAGELFF. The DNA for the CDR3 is TGTGCCAGTAGTATGGAGGCCGGGGAGCTGTTTTTT.

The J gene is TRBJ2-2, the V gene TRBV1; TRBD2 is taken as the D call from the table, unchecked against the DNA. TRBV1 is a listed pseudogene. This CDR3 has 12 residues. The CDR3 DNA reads TGCACCAGTACTAGGGTCAGCGGGGAGCTGTTTTTT. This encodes CTSTRVSGELFF.

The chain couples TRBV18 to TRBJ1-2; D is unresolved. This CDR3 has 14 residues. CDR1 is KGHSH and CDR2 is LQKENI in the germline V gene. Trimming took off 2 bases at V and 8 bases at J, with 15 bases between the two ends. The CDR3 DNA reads TGTGCCAGCTCACCATGGGGAGTTGAGGAGGGCTACACCTTC. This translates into CASSPWGVEEGYTF.

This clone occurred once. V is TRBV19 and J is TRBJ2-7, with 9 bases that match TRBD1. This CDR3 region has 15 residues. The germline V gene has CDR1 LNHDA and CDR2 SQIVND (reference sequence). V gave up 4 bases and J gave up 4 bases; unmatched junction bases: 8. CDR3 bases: TGTGCCAGTAGTAGAATGGGACAGGGCGATTACGAGCAGTACTTC. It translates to CASSRMGQGDYEQYF.

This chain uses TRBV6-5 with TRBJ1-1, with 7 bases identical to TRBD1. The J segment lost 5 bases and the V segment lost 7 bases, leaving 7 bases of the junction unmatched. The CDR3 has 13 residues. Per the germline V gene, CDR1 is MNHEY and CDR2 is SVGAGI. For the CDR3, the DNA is TGTGCCAGCATCCGGGACAGTGGGACTGAAGCTTTCTTT. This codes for CASIRDSGTEAFF.

CDR3 in amino acids: CASSEGRASPLHF. CDR3 DNA: TGTGCCAGCAGTGAAGGGCGGGCGTCACCCCTCCACTTT. The V gene is TRBV6-1, the J gene TRBJ1-6; D ambiguous. Germline loops: CDR1 MNHNS, CDR2 SASEGT. The length of the CDR3 is 13 residues. The ends were cut back, 1 base at V and 10 bases at J, with 8 bases in the middle.

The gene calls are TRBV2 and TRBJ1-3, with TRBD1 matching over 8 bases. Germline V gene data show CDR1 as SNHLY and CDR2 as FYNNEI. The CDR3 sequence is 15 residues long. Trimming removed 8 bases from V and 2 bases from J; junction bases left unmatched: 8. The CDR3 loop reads CASRLDRGTGNTIYF. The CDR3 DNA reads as TGTGCCAGCCGCCTTGACAGGGGAACTGGAAACACCATATATTTT.

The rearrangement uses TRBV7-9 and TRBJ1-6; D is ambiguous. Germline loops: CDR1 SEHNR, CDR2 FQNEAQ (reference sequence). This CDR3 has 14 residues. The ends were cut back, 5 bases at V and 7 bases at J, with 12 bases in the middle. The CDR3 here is CASSHTWANSPLHF. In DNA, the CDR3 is TGTGCCAGCAGCCACACATGGGCGAATTCACCCCTCCACTTT.

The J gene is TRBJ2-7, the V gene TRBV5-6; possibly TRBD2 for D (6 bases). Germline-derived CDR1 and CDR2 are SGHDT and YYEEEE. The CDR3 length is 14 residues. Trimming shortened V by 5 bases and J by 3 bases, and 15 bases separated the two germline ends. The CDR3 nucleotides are TGTGCCAGCAGGGAGGGTGGGATCAGCTACGAGCAGTACTTC. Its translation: CASREGGISYEQYF.

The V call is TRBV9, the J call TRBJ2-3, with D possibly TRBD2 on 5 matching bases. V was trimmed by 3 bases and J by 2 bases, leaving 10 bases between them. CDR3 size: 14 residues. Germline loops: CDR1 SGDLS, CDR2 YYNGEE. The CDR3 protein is CASSARRNTDTQYF. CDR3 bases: TGTGCCAGCAGCGCCAGGAGGAACACAGATACGCAGTATTTT.

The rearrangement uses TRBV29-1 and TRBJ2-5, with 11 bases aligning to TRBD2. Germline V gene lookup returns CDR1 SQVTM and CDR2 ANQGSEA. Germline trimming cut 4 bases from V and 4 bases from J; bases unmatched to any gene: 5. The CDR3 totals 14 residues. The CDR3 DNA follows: TGCAGCGTTGGGGGACTAGCGGTAGGAGAGACCCAGTACTTC. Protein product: CSVGGLAVGETQYF. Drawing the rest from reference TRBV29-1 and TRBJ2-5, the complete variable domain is SAVISQKPSRDICQRGTSLTIQCQVDSQVTMMFWYRQQPGQSLTLIATANQGSEATYESGFVIDKFPISRPNLTFSTLTVSNMSPEDSSIYLCSVGGLAVGETQYFGPGTRLLVL.

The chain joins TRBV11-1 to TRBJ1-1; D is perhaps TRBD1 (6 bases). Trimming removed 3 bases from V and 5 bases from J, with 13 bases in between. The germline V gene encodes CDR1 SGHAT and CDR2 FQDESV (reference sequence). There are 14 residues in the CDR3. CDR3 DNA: TGTGCCAGCAGCTTCGGGGGGCGCGGGACTGAAGCTTTCTTT. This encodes CASSFGGRGTEAFF.

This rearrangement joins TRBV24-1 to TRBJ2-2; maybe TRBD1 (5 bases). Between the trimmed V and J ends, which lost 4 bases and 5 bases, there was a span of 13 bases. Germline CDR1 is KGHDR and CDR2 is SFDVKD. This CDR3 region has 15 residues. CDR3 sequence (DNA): TGTGCCACCAGTGAAGTAGGGGCTGGGACCGGGGAGCTGTTTTTT. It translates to CATSEVGAGTGELFF.

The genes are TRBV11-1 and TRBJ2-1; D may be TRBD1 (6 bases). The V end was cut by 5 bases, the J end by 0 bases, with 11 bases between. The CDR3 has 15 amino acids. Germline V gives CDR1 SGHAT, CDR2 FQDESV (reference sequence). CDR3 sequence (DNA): TGTGCCAGCAGCCACCAGGGGAGCTCCTACAATGAGCAGTTCTTC. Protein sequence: CASSHQGSSYNEQFF.

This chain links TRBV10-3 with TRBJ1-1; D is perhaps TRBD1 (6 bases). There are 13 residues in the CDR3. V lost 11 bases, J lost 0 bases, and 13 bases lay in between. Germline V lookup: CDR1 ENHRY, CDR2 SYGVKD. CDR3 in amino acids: CAVTGPMNTEAFF. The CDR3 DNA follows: TGTGCCGTCACAGGGCCCATGAACACTGAAGCTTTCTTT.

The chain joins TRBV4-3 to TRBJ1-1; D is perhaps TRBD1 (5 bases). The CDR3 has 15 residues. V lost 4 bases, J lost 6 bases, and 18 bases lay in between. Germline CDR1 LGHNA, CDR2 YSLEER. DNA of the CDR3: TGCGCCAGCAGCCTAGGGGCGGGGAGAGGGGCTGAAGCTTTCTTT. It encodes CASSLGAGRGAEAFF.

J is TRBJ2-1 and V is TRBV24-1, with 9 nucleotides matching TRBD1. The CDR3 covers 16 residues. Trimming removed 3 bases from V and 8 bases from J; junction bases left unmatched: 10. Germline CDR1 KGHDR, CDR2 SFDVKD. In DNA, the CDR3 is TGTGCCACCAGTGATCGATCCGGGACAGGGAGAGATGAGCAGTTCTTC. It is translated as CATSDRSGTGRDEQFF.

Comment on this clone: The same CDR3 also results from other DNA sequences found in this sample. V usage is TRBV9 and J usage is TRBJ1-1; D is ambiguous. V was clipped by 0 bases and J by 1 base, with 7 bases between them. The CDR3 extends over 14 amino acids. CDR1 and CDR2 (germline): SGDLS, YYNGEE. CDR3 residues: CASSVAPGNTEAFF. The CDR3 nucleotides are TGTGCCAGCAGCGTAGCACCCGGGAACACTGAAGCTTTCTTT.

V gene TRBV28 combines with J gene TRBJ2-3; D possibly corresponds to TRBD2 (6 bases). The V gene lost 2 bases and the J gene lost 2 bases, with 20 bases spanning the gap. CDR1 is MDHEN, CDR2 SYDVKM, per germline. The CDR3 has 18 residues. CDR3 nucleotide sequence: TGTGCCAGCAGTTTAATTCGGAAGGCGGGGTGGGTCACAGATACGCAGTATTTT. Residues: CASSLIRKAGWVTDTQYF.